This T cell receptor beta chain derives from a study of identical twins. Each CDR3 protein gets one entry after TCRdb re-called the 5' RACE reads with MiXCR. The sample includes about 520,000 distinct CDR3 sequences, under 25% of them seen just once. This clonotype has a handful of counts. Trimming took 6 bases from V and 0 from J, leaving 15 bases between them. The V gene's germline CDR1 is SQVTM and CDR2 ANQGSEA. The length of the CDR3 is 15 residues. This same sample was also part of a study on T cells expressing NK-cell markers. As reported in that work: From sorted CD3+CD56+NKG2C+, CD3+CD56+NKG2C- and CD3+CD56-NKG2C+ T cells came the TCR beta repertoires. In a group of 5 or 6 donors, dominant NKG2C+ clonotypes represented roughly 1.0-7.5% of CD8+ T cells.

The V call is TRBV29-1, the J call TRBJ1-3; the D gene is possibly TRBD1 (5 bases). The receptor was isolated from a woman in her late teens or twenties in good health. Sequencing used CD4+ T cells sorted from blood. CDR3 in DNA: TGCAGCGTAGAAAGACAGTCTTCCTCTGGAAACACCATATATTTT. Protein: CSVERQSSSGNTIYF. Complete variable domain (other parts from reference TRBV29-1 and TRBJ1-3): SAVISQKPSRDICQRGTSLTIQCQVDSQVTMMFWYRQQPGQSLTLIATANQGSEATYESGFVIDKFPISRPNLTFSTLTVSNMSPEDSSIYLCSVERQSSSGNTIYFGEGSWLTVV.